This T cell receptor beta chain was sequenced in a study of blood T cell repertoires in COVID-19. Study context: The United States, Italy and Spain provided the acute and convalescent COVID-19 samples. PBMCs, B-cell-depleted T cells, or T cells were the source of the cDNA or gDNA that made up the material.

Using immunoSEQ multiplex PCR, the repertoire was profiled, and TCRdb retains in-frame clones only, with some absent. The table has tens of thousands of clones, less than 85% seen once; the top ten hold about 5%. Trimming stripped 3 bases from V and 8 bases from J, with 9 bases between. The CDR3 has 12 amino acids. Germline-derived CDR1 and CDR2 are SGHNT and YYREEE (reference sequence). The receptor was isolated from a woman over 75 with active or convalescent COVID-19. The chain uses TRBV5-4 and TRBJ2-1; weak D call: TRBD1 (6 bases). Input material: peripheral blood. The CDR3 DNA reads TGTGCCAGCAGCTCGACAGGTGATGAGCAGTTCTTC. This translates into CASSSTGDEQFF.